This is a list of T cell receptor beta chains from one sample in a study of blood T cell repertoires in COVID-19. The method was immunoSEQ multiplex PCR; TCRdb's version includes in-frame clones alone and lacks a portion of them. The sample shows 68,000 or so clones, 70% to 85% of them seen only once. Sample: peripheral blood. Receptors originate from a woman aged 45-65 years with acute or convalescent COVID-19. The CDR3 runs from the conserved cysteine through the conserved F or W. The order of the fields is D gene, V gene, clone size, J gene, CDR3 DNA, CDR3 protein. A D gene is named only where the DNA matches it firmly. Clone size is shown for a subset of rows, as once, few, many or a class of expanded clone.

.	TRBV13	.	TRBJ1-2	TGTGCCAGCAGCTTAGGGGGACTCCTCTATGGCTACACCTTC	CASSLGGLLYGYTF
.	TRBV19	.	TRBJ1-2	TGTGCCAGTAGTCTTCGACAGGCGACTAACTATGGCTACACCTTC	CASSLRQATNYGYTF
.	TRBV27	.	TRBJ2-7	TGTGCCAGCAGTTTTGAGAGGGAGTCCTACGAGCAGTACTTC	CASSFERESYEQYF
TRBD1	TRBV7-9	.	TRBJ1-1	TGTGCCAGCAGCTTACGGCAGGGGGCGACAGGAGCTTTCTTT	CASSLRQGATGAFF
.	TRBV3-1/TRBV3-2	few	TRBJ2-7	TGTGCCAGCAGCCAATTAGCCCAAACAGGAGAGCACGAGCAGTACTTC	CASSQLAQTGEHEQYF
.	TRBV7-2	.	TRBJ1-5	TGTGCCAGCAGCTCCCGGGGGCAGCCCCAGCATTTT	CASSSRGQPQHF
.	TRBV12-3/TRBV12-4	.	TRBJ1-5	TGTGCCAGCAGTTGGACAGCTGATCAGCCCCAGCATTTT	CASSWTADQPQHF
TRBD1	TRBV6-2/TRBV6-3	.	TRBJ1-1	TGTGCCAGCAGTTACTCCGGGACAGGGATGAACACTGAAGCTTTCTTT	CASSYSGTGMNTEAFF
TRBD1	TRBV6-5	.	TRBJ1-1	TGTGCCAGCAGCAAACAGGGGATTAACACTGAAGCTTTCTTT	CASSKQGINTEAFF
.	TRBV10-2	.	TRBJ1-1	TGCGCCAGCAGTGAGAGCCAGTTGAGTTCGGACAGCGAAGCTTTCTTT	CASSESQLSSDSEAFF
.	TRBV3-1/TRBV3-2	.	TRBJ2-5	TGTGCCAGCAGCAAACGACCGGGAGCACAAGAGACCCAGTACTTC	CASSKRPGAQETQYF
.	TRBV15	.	TRBJ1-5	TGTGCCACCAGCAGAGATCGGGATCAGCCCCAGCATTTT	CATSRDRDQPQHF
TRBD1	TRBV7-6	.	TRBJ2-7	TGTGCCAGCAGCTCTCCCTTTACACCACAGGGGGCCCCCGAGCAGTACTTC	CASSSPFTPQGAPEQYF